This TCR beta chain was sequenced for a study of blood T cell repertoires in COVID-19. In the original workflow: From reference gene primer amplification, estimates of nucleated cell counts were derived. Assay: immunoSEQ multiplex PCR; the TCRdb copy retains only in-frame clones and omits some. V, J and clone size derive from that table, while D and trimming were established from the DNA sequence. The sample carries roughly 100,000 clones, roughly 80% recorded once. There are 11 residues in the CDR3. The V and J ends lost 4 bases and 0 bases respectively, with 3 bases between them. The germline gives CDR1 SQVTM, CDR2 ANQGSEA.

V and J are TRBV29-1 and TRBJ1-1; D gene ambiguous. Sequences were obtained from peripheral blood. This clonotype was obtained from a woman between 65 and 79 years old with acute or convalescent COVID-19. CDR3 protein: CSVGVNTEAFF. The CDR3 region has the DNA TGCAGCGTTGGAGTGAACACTGAAGCTTTCTTT. Using reference TRBV29-1 and TRBJ1-1 for the parts outside the CDR3, the full variable domain is SAVISQKPSRDICQRGTSLTIQCQVDSQVTMMFWYRQQPGQSLTLIATANQGSEATYESGFVIDKFPISRPNLTFSTLTVSNMSPEDSSIYLCSVGVNTEAFFGQGTRLTVV.